The sequence of this T cell receptor (beta chain) was determined in a study of blood T cell repertoires in COVID-19. Trimming stripped 0 bases from V and 0 bases from J, with 10 bases between. Germline V gives CDR1 SGDLS, CDR2 YYNGEE. This CDR3 has 16 amino acids. Source study methods: Cell counts per sample came from amplifying reference gene primers. TCRdb keeps only in-frame clones here, not all; method: immunoSEQ multiplex PCR. The V and J calls and the clone size are those of that table, but D and trimming were determined from the DNA. The sample yields a few hundred thousand clones, approximately 88% seen once.

This sequence originates from a woman aged 45-59 years with COVID-19, enrolled during active disease. This sequence joins TRBV9 and TRBJ1-3; no clear D. The sample consisted of peripheral blood. This CDR3 reads CASSVDESPSGNTIYF. The CDR3 DNA reads as TGTGCCAGCAGCGTAGATGAGAGCCCCTCTGGAAACACCATATATTTT.